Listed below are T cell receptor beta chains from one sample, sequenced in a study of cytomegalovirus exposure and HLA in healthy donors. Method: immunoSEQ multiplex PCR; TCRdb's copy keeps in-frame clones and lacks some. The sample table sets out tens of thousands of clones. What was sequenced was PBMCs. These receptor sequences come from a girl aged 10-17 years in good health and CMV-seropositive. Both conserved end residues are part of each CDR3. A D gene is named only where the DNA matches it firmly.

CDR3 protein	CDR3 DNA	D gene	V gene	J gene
CASSWDRVATGYTF	TGCGCCAGCAGCTGGGACAGGGTAGCAACTGGCTACACCTTC	TRBD1	TRBV5-1	TRBJ1-2
CASSQEEGRETQYF	TGTGCCAGCAGCCAAGAAGAGGGTAGAGAGACCCAGTACTTC	NA	TRBV14	TRBJ2-5
CSVEAGTRYGYTF	TGCAGCGTTGAAGCGGGGACTCGCTATGGCTACACCTTC	NA	TRBV29-1	TRBJ1-2
CASSSYRDMNTEAFF	TGTGCCAGCAGCTCGTACAGGGATATGAACACTGAAGCTTTCTTT	NA	TRBV11-2	TRBJ1-1
CASSPTAPGTEAFF	TGTGCCAGCAGCCCGACGGCCCCGGGCACTGAAGCTTTCTTT	NA	TRBV28	TRBJ1-1
CASSGSGCVWDREFFSNQPQHF	TGTGCCAGCAGCGGAAGTGGGTGCGTCTGGGACAGAGAATTTTTTAGCAATCAGCCCCAGCATTTT	TRBD1	TRBV7-7	TRBJ1-5
CAISEHETGGTNGYTF	TGTGCCATCAGTGAACACGAGACAGGGGGAACGAATGGCTACACCTTC	TRBD1	TRBV10-3	TRBJ1-2
CASSAVLEGAEETQYF	TGTGCCAGCAGTGCCGTCTTAGAGGGGGCGGAAGAGACCCAGTACTTC	TRBD1	TRBV6-1	TRBJ2-5
CASSLGRGSNTEAFF	TGTGCCAGCAGCTTGGGTAGGGGCTCGAACACTGAAGCTTTCTTT	NA	TRBV5-4	TRBJ1-1
CASSSRTGTNYGYTF	TGTGCCAGCAGTTCCCGGACAGGGACTAACTATGGCTACACCTTC	TRBD1	TRBV27	TRBJ1-2
CASSPGPVESPLHF	TGTGCCAGCTCACCAGGGCCGGTGGAATCACCCCTCCACTTT	NA	TRBV18	TRBJ1-6
CASSSPSGGNIQYF	TGTGCCAGCAGCTCCCCCTCGGGAGGAAACATTCAGTACTTC	TRBD2	TRBV7-2	TRBJ2-4
CATSGLSGGASYNEQFF	TGTGCCACCAGCGGACTCAGCGGGGGGGCATCCTACAATGAGCAGTTCTTC	TRBD2	TRBV15	TRBJ2-1
CASSPLFSGVTGELFF	TGTGCCAGCAGTCCCCTATTTAGCGGGGTCACCGGGGAGCTGTTTTTT	TRBD2	TRBV27	TRBJ2-2
CASRPTGGQNQYF	TGTGCCAGCAGACCAACAGGGGGACAAAATCAGTACTTC	TRBD1	TRBV6-6	TRBJ2-4
CASSPKVGTSYEQYF	TGTGCCAGCTCACCCAAGGTGGGGACTTCCTACGAGCAGTACTTC	NA	TRBV18	TRBJ2-7